This passage covers 21 T cell receptor beta chains from one sample sequenced in a study of technical replicates of blood from a few donors. Sequencing used immunoSEQ multiplex PCR; TCRdb keeps in-frame clones, though not all of them. The sample includes 70,000 or so clones, over 70% of them seen just once. The sequencing sample was made of PBMCs. Receptors originate from a human donor in good health. Some clones in this sample may be carry-over from other donors' samples.

V and J are TRBV30 and TRBJ1-6, with a weak D call TRBD1 (6 bases). Germline loops: CDR1 GTSNPN, CDR2 SVGIG (reference sequence). The CDR3 extends over 16 amino acids. With 0 bases removed from V and 6 bases from J, the gap between germline ends came to 15 bases. CDR3 DNA: TGTGCCTGGAGTGTGACGGGGGGCGCGGGTAATTCACCCCTCCACTTT. Translating it yields CAWSVTGGAGNSPLHF.

The chain employs TRBV5-4 and TRBJ1-4; D not resolved. This CDR3 comprises 14 residues. Trimming left V 4 bases short and J 8 bases short, with 15 bases between. Germline-derived CDR1 and CDR2 are SGHNT and YYREEE (reference sequence). The CDR3 spells CASSGSTEDEKLFF. CDR3 nucleotides: TGTGCCAGCAGCGGAAGTACGGAGGACGAAAAACTGTTTTTT.

This chain uses TRBV5-6 with TRBJ1-4, with 7 nucleotides matching TRBD1. The CDR3 covers 16 residues. The ends lost 2 bases at V and 8 bases at J; junction bases unmatched: 12. Looked up from germline, CDR1 is SGHDT and CDR2 is YYEEEE. CDR3 in DNA: TGTGCCAGCAGCTTTTATACCGGGACAGCTATAGAAAAACTGTTTTTT. Translating gives CASSFYTGTAIEKLFF.

This chain uses TRBV18 with TRBJ1-3; 8 bases map to TRBD1. The germline V gene has CDR1 KGHSH and CDR2 LQKENI. The CDR3 is 16 residues long. V shed 1 base, J shed 2 bases, and the junction held 4 bases outside the gene matches. CDR3: CASSPQGQGTGNTIYF. CDR3 nucleotide sequence: TGTGCCAGCTCACCACAAGGACAGGGAACTGGAAACACCATATATTTT.

The V and J genes are TRBV5-4 and TRBJ1-6, with TRBD1 identical over 8 bases. The CDR3 is 17 amino acids. V was pared by 4 bases and J by 4 bases, with 10 bases of the junction left unmatched. Germline V CDR1 and CDR2: SGHNT, YYREEE (reference sequence). CDR3: CASSLGQGRGYNSPLHF. In DNA, the CDR3 is TGTGCCAGCAGCCTAGGACAGGGAAGGGGGTATAATTCACCCCTCCACTTT.

The table lists this clone with a few counts. The chain employs TRBV19 and TRBJ1-5; 8 nucleotides line up with TRBD1. J lost 5 bases, V lost 3 bases, and 6 bases had no gene match. Germline loops: CDR1 LNHDA, CDR2 SQIVND (reference sequence). CDR3 length: 15 amino acids. For the CDR3, the DNA is TGTGCCAGTAGTATCGCAGGGGGCGTCTATCAGCCCCAGCATTTT. Its protein product is CASSIAGGVYQPQHF.

The gene calls are TRBV11-2 and TRBJ2-1; weak D call: TRBD2 (6 bases). The CDR3 runs to 17 residues. V lost 3 bases and J lost 0, with 15 bases in between. Germline CDR1 SGHAT, CDR2 FQNNGV. The CDR3 reads CASSLRWDLSSYNEQFF. CDR3 DNA sequence: TGTGCCAGCAGCTTGAGATGGGACTTGAGCTCCTACAATGAGCAGTTCTTC.

V is TRBV10-3 and J is TRBJ2-4; 9 bases fit TRBD2. The CDR3 spans 16 residues. The germline CDR1 and CDR2 sequences are ENHRY and SYGVKD. J lost 2 bases, V lost 1 base, and 3 bases had no gene match. CDR3 nucleotide sequence: TGTGCCATCAGTGAGTATAGCGGGGGACCCAAAAACATTCAGTACTTC. Encoded protein: CAISEYSGGPKNIQYF.

The J gene is TRBJ1-3, the V gene TRBV5-1; no definite D call. The CDR3 sequence is 14 residues long. Germline V gene data show CDR1 as SGHRS and CDR2 as YFSETQ. The ends were cut back, 0 bases at V and 0 bases at J, with 4 bases in the middle. In DNA, the CDR3 is TGCGCCAGCAGCTTGGGGAGCTCTGGAAACACCATATATTTT. Translating gives CASSLGSSGNTIYF. Drawing the rest from reference TRBV5-1 and TRBJ1-3, the complete variable domain is KAGVTQTPRYLIKTRGQQVTLSCSPISGHRSVSWYQQTPGQGLQFLFEYFSETQRNKGNFPGRFSGRQFSNSRSEMNVSTLELGDSALYLCASSLGSSGNTIYFGEGSWLTVV.

In its sample, this clone was seen once. The chain joins TRBV7-9 to TRBJ2-1; D may be TRBD1 (6 bases). CDR3 length: 12 residues. Between the trimmed V and J ends, which lost 5 bases and 9 bases, there was a span of 11 bases. Germline V gene sequence: CDR1 SEHNR, CDR2 FQNEAQ (reference sequence). CDR3 sequence (DNA): TGTGCCAGCAGCCTACAGGGTCCTGAGCAGTTCTTC. Encoded protein: CASSLQGPEQFF.

V gene TRBV30 combines with J gene TRBJ2-3; perhaps TRBD2 as D (6 bases). V lost 1 base to trimming and J lost 7 bases, with 18 bases between them. Germline values: CDR1 GTSNPN, CDR2 SVGIG (reference sequence). This CDR3 is 15 amino acids long. CDR3: CAWSGVSGSFYTQYF. The CDR3, as DNA: TGTGCCTGGAGTGGAGTTAGCGGTTCGTTTTATACGCAGTATTTT. The variable domain in full, completed from reference TRBV30 and TRBJ2-3, reads SQTIHQWPATLVQPVGSPLSLECTVEGTSNPNLYWYRQAAGRGLQLLFYSVGIGQISSEVPQNLSASRPQDRQFILSSKKLLLSDSGFYLCAWSGVSGSFYTQYFGPGTRLTVL.

V and J are TRBV27 and TRBJ2-2, with 9 bases that match TRBD2. The V gene end was trimmed by 0 bases and the J gene end by 13 bases; junction bases not matched to a gene: 18. Germline V gene lookup returns CDR1 MNHEY and CDR2 SMNVEV (reference sequence). This CDR3 has 18 amino acids. This CDR3 is CASSLSLMLGAGGMGLFF. CDR3 bases: TGTGCCAGCAGTTTATCGTTAATGTTGGGAGCGGGAGGAATGGGGCTGTTTTTT.

This clone was picked up one time. The genes are TRBV7-2 and TRBJ2-1, with 10 positions matching TRBD2. The V gene end was trimmed by 5 bases and the J gene end by 13 bases; junction bases not matched to a gene: 14. From germline, CDR1 is SGHTA and CDR2 FQGNSA. The CDR3 covers 15 residues. CDR3 protein: CASSQSGGALGGQFF. The CDR3 DNA reads as TGTGCCAGCAGCCAAAGCGGGGGGGCCTTAGGGGGCCAGTTCTTC.

The J gene is TRBJ1-1, the V gene TRBV12-5, with 7 bases that match TRBD1. Looked up from germline, CDR1 is LGHNT and CDR2 is FRNRAP. After removal of 6 bases from V and 4 bases from J, the junction contained 14 bases not matched to a gene. The length of the CDR3 is 16 residues. CDR3 protein: CASGQGGQTRGTEAFF. Here the CDR3 DNA reads TGTGCTAGTGGCCAGGGGGGACAGACACGAGGCACTGAAGCTTTCTTT.

This clone has more than one count but fewer than ten. J is TRBJ1-3 and V is TRBV6-5; D is uncertain. The germline gives CDR1 MNHEY, CDR2 SVGAGI. The CDR3 is 16 amino acids. V was clipped by 0 bases and J by 2 bases, with 11 bases between them. CDR3 sequence: CASSYSSGSAGNTIYF. The DNA of the CDR3 is TGTGCCAGCAGTTACTCGTCGGGGTCCGCTGGAAACACCATATATTTT.

The CDR3 loop reads CASSPTDRNNGYTF. CDR3 DNA sequence: TGTGCCAGTAGTCCGACGGACAGGAACAATGGCTACACCTTC. V is TRBV19 and J is TRBJ1-2; 7 bases are shared with TRBD1. V lost 5 bases and J lost 6; bases outside the gene matches: 9. From germline, CDR1 is LNHDA and CDR2 SQIVND (reference sequence). The CDR3 extends over 14 amino acids.

The J gene is TRBJ1-2, the V gene TRBV9; D possibly corresponds to TRBD1 (6 bases). The V gene's germline CDR1 is SGDLS and CDR2 YYNGEE. The CDR3 runs 14 residues. V was clipped by 1 base and J by 7 bases, with 14 bases between them. CDR3 loop: CASSVPGALGGYTF. The DNA of the CDR3 is TGTGCCAGCAGCGTACCAGGGGCCTTGGGTGGCTACACCTTC.

This chain joins TRBV19 and TRBJ1-1; 10 bases map to TRBD1. The CDR3 extends over 15 amino acids. Germline V lookup: CDR1 LNHDA, CDR2 SQIVND (reference sequence). V trimming: 8 bases; J trimming: 1 base; junction bases outside the gene matches: 7. The CDR3 reads CASYKTGGANTEAFF. Written as DNA, the CDR3 is TGTGCCAGTTATAAGACAGGGGGCGCGAACACTGAAGCTTTCTTT. Supplemented by reference TRBV19 and TRBJ1-1, the full variable domain reads DGGITQSPKYLFRKEGQNVTLSCEQNLNHDAMYWYRQDPGQGLRLIYYSQIVNDFQKGDIAEGYSVSREKKESFPLTVTSAQKNPTAFYLCASYKTGGANTEAFFGQGTRLTVV.

The chain has TRBV5-4 and TRBJ2-5, with D perhaps matching TRBD2 (6 bases). V was trimmed by 5 bases and J by 4 bases, leaving 12 bases between them. The germline gives CDR1 SGHNT, CDR2 YYREEE (reference sequence). The CDR3 loop spans 13 amino acids. The CDR3 DNA sequence: TGTGCCAGCAGGGGGTGGGGACTAGAGACCCAGTACTTC. This translates into CASRGWGLETQYF.

This chain uses TRBV6-5 with TRBJ1-1, with 7 nucleotides matching TRBD1. This CDR3 has 14 amino acids. Germline lookup yields CDR1 MNHEY and CDR2 SVGAGI. V gave up 6 bases and J gave up 1 base; unmatched junction bases: 5. The CDR3 nucleotides read TGTGCCAGCAGGCAACAGGGGACGAACACTGAAGCTTTCTTT. Its translation is CASRQQGTNTEAFF.

The chain carries TRBV5-5 and TRBJ2-5; a possible D gene is TRBD1 (6 bases). This CDR3 has 15 amino acids. V was shortened by 0 bases and J by 3 bases, with 12 bases between the two germline ends. Germline values: CDR1 SGHKS, CDR2 YYEKEE (reference sequence). CDR3 nucleotide sequence: TGTGCCAGCAGCTTGGGCCACGAGGGGGAAGAGACCCAGTACTTC. Residues: CASSLGHEGEETQYF.